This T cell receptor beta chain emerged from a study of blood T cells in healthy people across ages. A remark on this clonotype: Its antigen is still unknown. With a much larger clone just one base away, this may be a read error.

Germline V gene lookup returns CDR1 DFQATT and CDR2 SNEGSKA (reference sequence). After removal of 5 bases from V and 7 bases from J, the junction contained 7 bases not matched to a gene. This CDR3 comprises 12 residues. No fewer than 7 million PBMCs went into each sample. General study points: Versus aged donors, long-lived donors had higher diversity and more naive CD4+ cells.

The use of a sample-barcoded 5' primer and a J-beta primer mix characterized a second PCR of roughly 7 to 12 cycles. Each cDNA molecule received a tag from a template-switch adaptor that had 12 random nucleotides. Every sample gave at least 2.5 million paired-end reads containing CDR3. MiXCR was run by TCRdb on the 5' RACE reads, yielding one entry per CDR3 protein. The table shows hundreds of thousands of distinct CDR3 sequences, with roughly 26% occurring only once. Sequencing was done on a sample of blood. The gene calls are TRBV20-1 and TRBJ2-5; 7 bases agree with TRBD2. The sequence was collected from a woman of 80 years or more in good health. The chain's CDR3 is CSAPKRGGTQYF. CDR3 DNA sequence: TGCAGTGCTCCTAAGCGGGGAGGGACCCAGTACTTC.